Below are 15 T cell receptor beta chains sequenced from a single sample in a study of blood T cells in healthy people across ages (dated by TCRdb to the mid-2010s). Libraries were made using 5' RACE. Sequencing took place on an Illumina HiSeq 2500. A second PCR of roughly 6 to 11 cycles was run with a J-beta primer mix and a sample-barcoded 5' primer. TCRdb cleaned the public reads at Q25 with fastp, built clones with MiXCR and kept in-frame beta chains. Each CDR3 protein gets just one entry, which takes the most common genes and DNA from the rows behind it. Within this sample are some 930,000 distinct CDR3 sequences, with around 29% of them counted one time only. The ten biggest clones cover roughly 10% of the sample. These sequences were also reported in another study, on T cells of mothers and their children.

The sequenced sample consisted of blood. These receptors were obtained from a woman aged 40 to 50 in good health.

The rearrangement links TRBV12-3 or TRBV12-4 to TRBJ1-4; D is undetermined. Trimming took 5 bases from V and 0 from J, leaving 10 bases between them. The CDR3 length is 15 residues. The CDR3 DNA is TGTGCCAGCAGTGAGAGACGGGCAACTAATGAAAAACTGTTTTTT. Translating it yields CASSERRATNEKLFF.

This clonotype was seen more than once but under ten times. The V and J genes are TRBV20-1 and TRBJ2-3; tentatively, D is TRBD1 (7 bases). Trimming left V 0 bases short and J 2 bases short, with 15 bases between. Germline CDR1 DFQATT, CDR2 SNEGSKA (reference sequence). The CDR3 contains 16 residues. In DNA form, the CDR3 reads TGCAGTGCTAGAGATGAGGAGGGGGCCTACACAGATACGCAGTATTTT. This codes for CSARDEEGAYTDTQYF.

The gene calls are TRBV7-2 and TRBJ1-5, with TRBD1 identical over 10 bases. Germline V CDR1 and CDR2: SGHTA, FQGNSA. The V gene end was trimmed by 5 bases and the J gene end by 0 bases; junction bases not matched to a gene: 7. The CDR3 totals 17 residues. In DNA, the CDR3 is TGTGCCAGCAGCCAAGATGACAGGGGGCATAGCAATCAGCCCCAGCATTTT. It is translated as CASSQDDRGHSNQPQHF.

The CDR3: CAGDRSSNYGYTF. The CDR3 region has the DNA TGTGCCGGGGACAGGTCGTCTAACTATGGCTACACCTTC. The genes are TRBV2 and TRBJ1-2; 8 bases are shared with TRBD1. Per the germline V gene, CDR1 is SNHLY and CDR2 is FYNNEI. J lost 0 bases, V lost 11 bases, and 5 bases had no gene match. This CDR3 region has 13 residues.

With respect to this clonotype: This may be a read error, as it is one base from a much larger clone. This chain connects TRBV12-3 or TRBV12-4 to TRBJ2-1; no clear D. The CDR3 is 12 residues long. Trimming took 1 base from V and 10 from J, leaving 8 bases between them. CDR3 amino acids: CASSLVRLEQFF. The CDR3 DNA reads as TGTGCCAGCAGTTTAGTCCGCCTCGAGCAGTTCTTC.

This clonotype occurred many times. This chain uses TRBV24-1 with TRBJ2-6; D may be TRBD2 (6 bases). The CDR3 length is 17 residues. The germline V and J ends were trimmed by 4 bases and 4 bases, with 16 bases remaining between them. Germline CDR1 and CDR2: KGHDR and SFDVKD. CDR3 DNA sequence: TGTGCCACCAGTGACCCATTGGGGGGATCAGGGGCCAACGTCCTGACTTTC. Its protein is CATSDPLGGSGANVLTF.

A word on this clonotype: A much larger clone lies one base from this, so it may be a read error. J is TRBJ2-7 and V is TRBV20-1; no definite D call. The CDR3 is 11 amino acids. V was clipped by 3 bases and J by 3 bases, with 6 bases between them. The germline V gene encodes CDR1 DFQATT and CDR2 SNEGSKA (reference sequence). The DNA for the CDR3 is TGCAGTGCTAGTTACAGCTACGAGCAGTACTTC. Its protein is CSASYSYEQYF.

This clonotype was detected only a few times. This chain joins TRBV5-1 and TRBJ2-4; D perhaps matches TRBD2 (5 bases). The J call is uncertain, as TRBJ2-7 better fits the DNA end. The CDR3 extends over 14 amino acids. The germline V gene has CDR1 SGHRS and CDR2 YFSETQ. The CDR3 region has the DNA TGCGCCAGCAGCTGTGGAACGGGGAACTACGAGCAGTACTTC. Protein product: CASSCGTGNYEQYF.

This clonotype appeared a few times. The chain joins TRBV7-2 to TRBJ2-7; D is unresolved. Germline loops: CDR1 SGHTA, CDR2 FQGNSA. This CDR3 is 16 amino acids long. The V and J ends lost 1 base and 4 bases respectively, with 17 bases between them. CDR3 protein: CASSLEGYSRLYEQYF. For the CDR3, the DNA is TGTGCCAGCAGCTTAGAAGGCTATAGTAGGCTTTACGAGCAGTACTTC.

The V gene is TRBV6-1, the J gene TRBJ2-3; 8 positions agree with TRBD2. The CDR3 is 15 amino acids. V shed 6 bases, J shed 4 bases, and the junction held 9 bases outside the gene matches. CDR1 and CDR2 (germline): MNHNS, SASEGT. For the CDR3, the DNA is TGTGCCAGCAGCGTACCGGGACTAGGTTCAGATACGCAGTATTTT. As protein: CASSVPGLGSDTQYF.

About this clonotype itself: This may be a read error: a much more frequent sequence differs by one nucleotide. The V gene is TRBV5-5, the J gene TRBJ2-7, with 8 bases fitting TRBD1. The germline gives CDR1 SGHKS, CDR2 YYEKEE (reference sequence). The CDR3 consists of 15 residues. CDR3 protein: CAGSLNRDRYYEQYF. CDR3 bases: TGTGCCGGCAGCTTGAACCGGGACAGGTACTACGAGCAGTACTTC.

The chain recombines TRBV15 with TRBJ2-6, with D perhaps matching TRBD1 (6 bases). The CDR3 runs to 16 residues. The V end was cut by 3 bases, the J end by 0 bases, with 9 bases between. CDR1 is LNHNV and CDR2 is YYDKDF in the germline V gene (reference sequence). CDR3 sequence reads: CATSRQGLSGANVLTF. The CDR3 coding sequence is TGTGCCACCAGCAGGCAGGGGCTCTCTGGGGCCAACGTCCTGACTTTC.

This chain links TRBV5-1 with TRBJ1-1; 8 bases fit TRBD1. In germline, CDR1 is SGHRS, CDR2 YFSETQ. The CDR3 is 17 residues long. V lost 4 bases to trimming and J lost 5 bases; unmatched junction nucleotides: 16. CDR3 residues: CASSRFGQGGGRTEAFF. In nucleotides, the CDR3 is TGCGCCAGCAGCAGATTTGGACAGGGAGGGGGTCGGACTGAAGCTTTCTTT.

In its sample, this clonotype was seen a few times. A clone one base away is much larger, so this may be a read error. The chain uses TRBV14 and TRBJ2-1; 9 nucleotides align to TRBD1. V trimming: 4 bases; J trimming: 10 bases; junction bases outside the gene matches: 11. Looked up from germline, CDR1 is SGHDN and CDR2 is FVKESK. The CDR3 is 15 amino acids. In DNA, the CDR3 is TGTGCCAGCAGCCTCTTACCGGGACAGGGATACGAGCAGTTCTTC. Amino acids: CASSLLPGQGYEQFF. The whole variable domain, filled in from reference TRBV14 and TRBJ2-1, reads EAGVTQFPSHSVIEKGQTVTLRCDPISGHDNLYWYRRVMGKEIKFLLHFVKESKQDESGMPNNRFLAERTGGTYSTLKVQPAELEDSGVYFCASSLLPGQGYEQFFGPGTRLTVL.

This chain uses TRBV7-9 with TRBJ2-1; 12 bases line up with TRBD1. J lost 4 bases, V lost 5 bases, and 6 bases had no gene match. The germline CDR1 and CDR2 sequences are SEHNR and FQNEAQ (reference sequence). CDR3 length: 16 residues. The CDR3 DNA is TGTGCCAGCAGCGCCAGGGACAGGGGGCCTTACAATGAGCAGTTCTTC. Its translation is CASSARDRGPYNEQFF.